This T cell receptor beta chain was obtained from a study of cytomegalovirus exposure and HLA in healthy donors. Study at large: The Caucasian-associated ancestry cluster contained about four fifths of the approximately 400 genotyped donors. Points from the study as a whole: A missense variant in DCLRE1C was later tied to TCR beta V- and J-gene trimming.

As concerns this clone: Its antigen is unknown.

Amplification used 60 Vbeta primers and 13 Jbeta primers. Sequencing was performed with immunoSEQ multiplex PCR; in TCRdb, only in-frame clones are kept and a portion is missing. This table has fewer than 200,000 clones, around 81% appearing once. The source material was PBMCs. The sequence came from a woman between 25 and 40 years old in good health and CMV-seronegative.

The CDR3, as DNA: TGTGCCAGCAGTGAACCTATCGGGAACACTGAAGCTTTCTTT. Translating gives CASSEPIGNTEAFF. The gene calls are TRBV6-5 and TRBJ1-1; D unresolved. Germline V gene lookup returns CDR1 MNHEY and CDR2 SVGAGI. CDR3 length: 14 residues. The V end lost 5 bases, the J end lost 1 base, and 11 bases lay between the germline ends.